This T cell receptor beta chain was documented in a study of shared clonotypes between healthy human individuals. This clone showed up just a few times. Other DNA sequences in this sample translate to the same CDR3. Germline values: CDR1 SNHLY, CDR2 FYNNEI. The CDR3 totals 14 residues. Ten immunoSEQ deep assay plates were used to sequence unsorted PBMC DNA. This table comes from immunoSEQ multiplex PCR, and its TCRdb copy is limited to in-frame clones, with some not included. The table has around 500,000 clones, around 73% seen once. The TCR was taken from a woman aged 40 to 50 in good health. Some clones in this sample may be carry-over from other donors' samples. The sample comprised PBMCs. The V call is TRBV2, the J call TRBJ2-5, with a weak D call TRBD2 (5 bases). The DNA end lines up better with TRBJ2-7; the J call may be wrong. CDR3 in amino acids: CASSEIRGWYEQYF. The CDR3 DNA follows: TGTGCCAGCAGTGAAATCCGGGGTTGGTACGAGCAGTACTTC.